The clone carrying this T cell receptor (beta chain) came up a few times. Its target is unknown. The repertoire was sequenced with immunoSEQ multiplex PCR; TCRdb's copy has only in-frame clones and lacks some. The table has thousands of clones, over 60% seen once. The sample comes from a study of immune cell composition in non-small cell lung cancer. General observations from the study: Smoking pack-years did not significantly correlate with tumour TCR-beta clonality. Overall clonality, unlike maximal tumour-associated clone frequency, did not predict TIL reactivity.

Normal lung was taken at the farthest possible site, at least 3 cm from tumour. These records were also assigned to another study, of CD4 T cells in lung cancer. That source notes: Some patients had received nivolumab or pembrolizumab before giving blood.

The specimen sequenced was non-adjacent lung tissue. The TCR was taken from a human donor with non-small cell lung cancer.

The CDR3, as DNA: TGTGCCAGCAGCGGTAGCGGGAGTCTTAACAATGAGCAGTTCTTC. Its protein is CASSGSGSLNNEQFF. V gene TRBV9 combines with J gene TRBJ2-1, with 9 bases aligning to TRBD2. Losses at the gene ends were 3 bases for V and 5 bases for J; bases not matched to a gene: 6. The CDR3 loop spans 15 amino acids. Germline V CDR1 and CDR2: SGDLS, YYNGEE.